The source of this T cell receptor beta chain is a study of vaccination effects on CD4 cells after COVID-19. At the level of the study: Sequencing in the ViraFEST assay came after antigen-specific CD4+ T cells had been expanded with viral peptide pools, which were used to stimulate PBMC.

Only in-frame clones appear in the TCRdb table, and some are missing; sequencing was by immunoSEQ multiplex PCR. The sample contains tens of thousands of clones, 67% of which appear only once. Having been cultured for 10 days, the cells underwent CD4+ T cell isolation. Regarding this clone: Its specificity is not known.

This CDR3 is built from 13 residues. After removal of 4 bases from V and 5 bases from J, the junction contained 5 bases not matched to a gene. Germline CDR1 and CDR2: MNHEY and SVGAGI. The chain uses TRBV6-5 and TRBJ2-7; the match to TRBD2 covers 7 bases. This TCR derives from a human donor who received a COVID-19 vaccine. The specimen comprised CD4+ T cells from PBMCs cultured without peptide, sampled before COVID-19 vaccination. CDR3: CASSLRGFDEQYF. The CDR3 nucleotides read TGTGCCAGCAGTTTGCGGGGGTTCGACGAGCAGTACTTC.